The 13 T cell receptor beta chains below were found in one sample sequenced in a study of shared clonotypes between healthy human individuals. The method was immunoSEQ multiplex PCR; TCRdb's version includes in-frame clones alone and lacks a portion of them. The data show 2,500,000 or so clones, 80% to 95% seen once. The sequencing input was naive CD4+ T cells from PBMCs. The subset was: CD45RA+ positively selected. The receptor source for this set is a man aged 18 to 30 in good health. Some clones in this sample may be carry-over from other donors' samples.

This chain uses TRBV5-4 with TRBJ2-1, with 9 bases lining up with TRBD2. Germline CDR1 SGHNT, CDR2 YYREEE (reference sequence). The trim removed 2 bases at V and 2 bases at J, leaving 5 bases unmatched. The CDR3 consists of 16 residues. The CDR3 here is CASSFGLAGTYNEQFF. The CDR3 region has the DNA TGTGCCAGCAGCTTTGGGCTAGCGGGGACCTACAATGAGCAGTTCTTC.

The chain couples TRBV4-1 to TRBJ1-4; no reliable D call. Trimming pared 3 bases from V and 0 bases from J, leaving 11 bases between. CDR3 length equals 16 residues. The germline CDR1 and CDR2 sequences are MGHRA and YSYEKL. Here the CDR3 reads CASSHLAVATNEKLFF. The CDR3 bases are TGCGCCAGCAGCCACCTCGCCGTTGCAACTAATGAAAAACTGTTTTTT.

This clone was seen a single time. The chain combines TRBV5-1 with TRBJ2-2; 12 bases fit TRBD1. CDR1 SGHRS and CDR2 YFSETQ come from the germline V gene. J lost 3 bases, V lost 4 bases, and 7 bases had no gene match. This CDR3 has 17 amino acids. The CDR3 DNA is TGCGCCAGCAGCGGGACAGGGGGCGGTCGCGACACCGGGGAGCTGTTTTTT. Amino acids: CASSGTGGGRDTGELFF. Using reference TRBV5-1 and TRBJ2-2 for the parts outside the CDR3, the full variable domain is KAGVTQTPRYLIKTRGQQVTLSCSPISGHRSVSWYQQTPGQGLQFLFEYFSETQRNKGNFPGRFSGRQFSNSRSEMNVSTLELGDSALYLCASSGTGGGRDTGELFFGEGSRLTVL.

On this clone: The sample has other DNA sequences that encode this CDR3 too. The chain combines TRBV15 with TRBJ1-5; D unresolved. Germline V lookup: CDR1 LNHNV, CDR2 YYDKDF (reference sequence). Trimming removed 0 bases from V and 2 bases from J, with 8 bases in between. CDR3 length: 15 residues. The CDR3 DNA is TGTGCCACCAGCAGAGACCCGACCGGCAATCAGCCCCAGCATTTT. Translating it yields CATSRDPTGNQPQHF.

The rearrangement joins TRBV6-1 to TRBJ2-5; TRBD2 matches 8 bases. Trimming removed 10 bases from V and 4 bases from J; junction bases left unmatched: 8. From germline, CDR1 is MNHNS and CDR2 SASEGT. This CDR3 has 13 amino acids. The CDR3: CATTGGGRETQYF. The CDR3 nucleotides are TGTGCCACCACCGGGGGGGGGCGAGAGACCCAGTACTTC.

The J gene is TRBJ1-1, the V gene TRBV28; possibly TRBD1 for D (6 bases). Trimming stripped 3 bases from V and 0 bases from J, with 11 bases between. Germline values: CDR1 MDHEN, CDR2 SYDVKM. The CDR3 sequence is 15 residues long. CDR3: CASSFPGVMNTEAFF. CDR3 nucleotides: TGTGCCAGCAGTTTCCCAGGGGTCATGAACACTGAAGCTTTCTTT. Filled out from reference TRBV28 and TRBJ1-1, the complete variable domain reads DVKVTQSSRYLVKRTGEKVFLECVQDMDHENMFWYRQDPGLGLRLIYFSYDVKMKEKGDIPEGYSVSREKKERFSLILESASTNQTSMYLCASSFPGVMNTEAFFGQGTRLTVV.

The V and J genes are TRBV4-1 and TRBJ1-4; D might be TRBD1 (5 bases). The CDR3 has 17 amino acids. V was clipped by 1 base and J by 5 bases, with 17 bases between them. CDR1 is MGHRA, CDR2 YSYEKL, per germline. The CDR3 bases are TGCGCCAGCAGCCAAGGGGGGGGTCGAGGGATCAATGAAAAACTGTTTTTT. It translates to CASSQGGGRGINEKLFF.

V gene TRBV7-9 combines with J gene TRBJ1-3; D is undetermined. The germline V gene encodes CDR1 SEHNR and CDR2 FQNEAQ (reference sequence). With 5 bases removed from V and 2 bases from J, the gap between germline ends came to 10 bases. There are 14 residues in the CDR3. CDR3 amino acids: CASSPSGTGNTIYF. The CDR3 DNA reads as TGTGCCAGCAGCCCATCTGGTACTGGAAACACCATATATTTT.

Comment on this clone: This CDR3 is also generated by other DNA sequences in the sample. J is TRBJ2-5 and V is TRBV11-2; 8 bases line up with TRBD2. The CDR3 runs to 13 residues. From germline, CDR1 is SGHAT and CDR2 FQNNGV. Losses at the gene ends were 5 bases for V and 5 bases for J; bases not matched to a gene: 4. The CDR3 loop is CASSVAGSETQYF. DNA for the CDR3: TGTGCCAGCAGCGTAGCGGGGTCGGAGACCCAGTACTTC.

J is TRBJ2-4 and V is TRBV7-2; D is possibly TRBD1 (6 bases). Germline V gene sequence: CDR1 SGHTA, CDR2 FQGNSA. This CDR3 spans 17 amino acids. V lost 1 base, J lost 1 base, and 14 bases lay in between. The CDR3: CASSLGGTISAKNIQYF. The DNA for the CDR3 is TGTGCCAGCAGCTTAGGTGGGACAATTTCTGCCAAAAACATTCAGTACTTC.

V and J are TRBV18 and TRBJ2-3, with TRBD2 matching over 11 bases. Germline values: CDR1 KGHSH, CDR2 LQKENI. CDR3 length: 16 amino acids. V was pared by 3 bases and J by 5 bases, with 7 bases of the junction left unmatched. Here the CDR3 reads CASSPLAGGTLDTQYF. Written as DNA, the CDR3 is TGTGCCAGCTCACCGCTAGCGGGAGGTACCCTAGATACGCAGTATTTT.

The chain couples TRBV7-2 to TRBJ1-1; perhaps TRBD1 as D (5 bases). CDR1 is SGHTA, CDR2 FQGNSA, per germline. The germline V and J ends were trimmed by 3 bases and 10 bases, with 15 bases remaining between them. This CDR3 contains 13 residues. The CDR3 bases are TGTGCCAGCAGCTTCCAATTAAGGGGATCAGCTTTCTTT. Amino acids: CASSFQLRGSAFF.

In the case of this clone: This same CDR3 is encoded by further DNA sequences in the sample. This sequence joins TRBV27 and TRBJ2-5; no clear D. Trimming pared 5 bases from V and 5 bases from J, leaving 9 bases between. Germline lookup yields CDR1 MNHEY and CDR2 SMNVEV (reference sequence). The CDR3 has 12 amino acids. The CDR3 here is CASSRPQETQYF. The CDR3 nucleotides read TGTGCCAGCAGTCGGCCCCAGGAGACCCAGTACTTC.